This T cell receptor (beta chain) was captured by sequencing in a study of control samples from healthy donors and cancer patients. Germline V CDR1 and CDR2: MDHEN, SYDVKM. Trimming shortened V by 3 bases and J by 5 bases, and 17 bases separated the two germline ends. This CDR3 is 15 amino acids long. Measured with immunoSEQ multiplex PCR; TCRdb has only the in-frame clones, and not every one. The table has over 100,000 clones, about 90% seen once; the top ten hold about 1.9%. This chain connects TRBV28 to TRBJ2-7; unclear D gene. The sequence came from a woman in her fifties or sixties in good health. Sequencing was performed on blood. The CDR3 nucleotides are TGTGCCAGCAGTTTGGTGGTGGGTAGGGCGCACGAGCAGTACTTC. Residues: CASSLVVGRAHEQYF.